The sequence of this TCR beta chain was determined in a study of cytomegalovirus exposure and HLA in healthy donors. Whole-study results and caveats: The authors assumed roughly uniform sequencing depth across donors for presence/absence analyses. About 87% or about 30% of the time was how often most TCR beta V segments were productive, according to an earlier analysis. Researchers catalogued approximately 160 TCR beta chains as cytomegalovirus-associated. Reports credit the classifier with highly specific, highly sensitive diagnosis of cytomegalovirus status.

Amplification used 60 Vbeta primers and 13 Jbeta primers. Assay used: immunoSEQ multiplex PCR; TCRdb lists only in-frame clones, some missing. Among around 150,000 clones listed, almost 85% were seen once. A note on this clone: No antigen is known for it.

V shed 0 bases, J shed 4 bases, and the junction held 6 bases outside the gene matches. CDR1 and CDR2 (germline): SGDLS, YYNGEE. CDR3 length: 15 residues. The sequencing input was PBMCs. The chain couples TRBV9 to TRBJ1-2, with 7 bases that match TRBD1. This clonotype was obtained from a man aged 25-45 years in good health and CMV-seropositive. CDR3 in amino acids: CASSVAGRDSYGYTF. The CDR3, as DNA: TGTGCCAGCAGCGTAGCTGGCAGGGACAGCTATGGCTACACCTTC.